Each of the 20 T cell receptor beta chains below was sequenced from the same sample in a study of T cell clusters in autoimmune cytopenias. TRB rearrangements were amplified by touch-down multiplex PCR with mixed TRB-A/B primers. TCRdb processed the multiplex PCR reads again and assigns one entry to each CDR3 protein, with no DNA. Its table lists around 7,800 distinct CDR3 sequences. TRB was amplified from about 270 ng of peripheral blood genomic DNA per sample. The sample taken for sequencing was peripheral blood. Receptor source: a human donor with an autoimmune cytopenia or autoimmune hepatitis (not recorded which).

The gene calls are TRBV20-1 and TRBJ1-6. The CDR3 length is 17 residues. Germline lookup yields CDR1 DFQATT and CDR2 SNEGSKA (reference sequence). CDR3: CSARDLRSSSYNSPLHF.

V is TRBV5-1 and J is TRBJ2-3; lacking DNA, the TRBD2 call made by TCRdb goes unchecked. This CDR3 spans 20 amino acids. Germline V gene data show CDR1 as SGHRS and CDR2 as YFSETQ. The CDR3 spells CASSLVGGLAEPLGTDTQYF.

This chain joins TRBV6-5 and TRBJ1-2; the D gene TCRdb calls, TRBD1, cannot be checked with no DNA. The CDR3 length is 12 residues. Germline V lookup: CDR1 MNHEY, CDR2 SVGAGI. CDR3 protein: CASSGTDYGYTF.

This chain links TRBV5-1 with TRBJ2-2; TCRdb returns TRBD2, unconfirmable since there is no DNA. CDR1 is SGHRS and CDR2 is YFSETQ in the germline V gene. This CDR3 is built from 14 residues. CDR3 sequence reads: CASSPGLHTGELFF. Drawing the rest from reference TRBV5-1 and TRBJ2-2, the complete variable domain is KAGVTQTPRYLIKTRGQQVTLSCSPISGHRSVSWYQQTPGQGLQFLFEYFSETQRNKGNFPGRFSGRQFSNSRSEMNVSTLELGDSALYLCASSPGLHTGELFFGEGSRLTVL.

The J gene is TRBJ1-3, the V gene TRBV5-1; no DNA is available, so the TRBD1 call from TCRdb remains unchecked. The CDR3 is made up of 15 amino acids. Germline V gene sequence: CDR1 SGHRS, CDR2 YFSETQ. CDR3: CASNLGDGWGNTIYF.

The CDR3 here is CASSLEGRSGANVLTF. The gene calls are TRBV13 and TRBJ2-6; as DNA is missing, the TRBD2 call by TCRdb cannot be tested. In germline, CDR1 is PRHDT, CDR2 FYEKMQ (reference sequence). The CDR3 covers 16 residues.

This clonotype ranks as medium-sized (0.01 to 0.1%) in terms of frequency. The V call is TRBV30, the J call TRBJ2-1. This CDR3 is 11 amino acids long. CDR1 and CDR2 (germline): GTSNPN, SVGIG (reference sequence). This chain's CDR3 is CAWSVSNEQFF. The full variable domain, completed using reference TRBV30 and TRBJ2-1, is SQTIHQWPATLVQPVGSPLSLECTVEGTSNPNLYWYRQAAGRGLQLLFYSVGIGQISSEVPQNLSASRPQDRQFILSSKKLLLSDSGFYLCAWSVSNEQFFGPGTRLTVL.

The CDR3 loop reads CASSEGMGEQYF. This chain joins TRBV2 and TRBJ2-7. The CDR3 covers 12 residues. The V gene's germline CDR1 is SNHLY and CDR2 FYNNEI.

The chain uses TRBV28 and TRBJ2-1. CDR3 length: 15 amino acids. The germline V gene encodes CDR1 MDHEN and CDR2 SYDVKM. The CDR3 is CASSISMSYNNEQFF.

The CDR3 here is CATSDGLAGEYNEQFF. The V gene is TRBV24-1, the J gene TRBJ2-1; TCRdb's D call of TRBD2 is untestable without DNA. Germline V gene lookup returns CDR1 KGHDR and CDR2 SFDVKD. The CDR3 has 16 residues.

The rearrangement joins TRBV6-6 to TRBJ2-6; the D call from TCRdb, TRBD1, cannot be confirmed without DNA. Germline CDR1 MNHNY, CDR2 SVGAGI (reference sequence). The CDR3 has 16 amino acids. This chain's CDR3 is CASSLLQGAGANVLTF.

The rearrangement joins TRBV5-4 to TRBJ2-1; TCRdb names TRBD2, which stays unverified in the absence of DNA. The CDR3 totals 14 residues. Germline V gives CDR1 SGHNT, CDR2 YYREEE (reference sequence). The CDR3 spells CASSWTSGSNEQFF.

The V gene is TRBV19, the J gene TRBJ1-2. The V gene's germline CDR1 is LNHDA and CDR2 SQIVND (reference sequence). The CDR3 totals 11 residues. The CDR3 here is CASSINGGYTF.

This clonotype is identified as medium-sized from frequency. The CDR3 loop is CASSYGPGTGLTEAFF. V is TRBV6-5 and J is TRBJ1-1; TCRdb gives TRBD1 as the D gene, but with no DNA this cannot be confirmed. There are 16 residues in the CDR3. Per the germline V gene, CDR1 is MNHEY and CDR2 is SVGAGI.

The chain recombines TRBV5-1 with TRBJ2-5; as DNA is missing, the TRBD1 call by TCRdb cannot be tested. Germline-derived CDR1 and CDR2 are SGHRS and YFSETQ. The CDR3 totals 13 residues. CDR3 loop: CASSFKGAETQYF.

CDR3 amino acids: CATGDRTPTEQYF. The chain combines TRBV2 with TRBJ2-7; TCRdb indicates TRBD1, and absent DNA this call remains unverified. There are 13 residues in the CDR3. CDR1 is SNHLY and CDR2 is FYNNEI in the germline V gene.

The CDR3 is CASEGAGQPQHF. This sequence joins TRBV12-3 or TRBV12-4 and TRBJ1-5; TCRdb indicates TRBD1, and absent DNA this call remains unverified. CDR3 size: 12 residues.

V and J are TRBV7-6 and TRBJ2-3; TCRdb outputs TRBD2, but without DNA this stays unchecked. The CDR3 spans 15 residues. Germline values: CDR1 SGHVS, CDR2 FNYEAQ. CDR3 amino acids: CASSMGLAAGDTQYF.

This clonotype counts as medium-sized by frequency. The rearrangement uses TRBV29-1 and TRBJ2-5. Germline CDR1 SQVTM, CDR2 ANQGSEA. There are 12 residues in the CDR3. CDR3 protein: CSVRQIQETQYF.

This clonotype is medium-sized by frequency. The rearrangement links TRBV7-9 to TRBJ2-5; TCRdb proposes TRBD1, but this gene call is untestable without DNA. There are 14 residues in the CDR3. Germline V gives CDR1 SEHNR, CDR2 FQNEAQ (reference sequence). The CDR3 here is CASSSGTDQETQYF.